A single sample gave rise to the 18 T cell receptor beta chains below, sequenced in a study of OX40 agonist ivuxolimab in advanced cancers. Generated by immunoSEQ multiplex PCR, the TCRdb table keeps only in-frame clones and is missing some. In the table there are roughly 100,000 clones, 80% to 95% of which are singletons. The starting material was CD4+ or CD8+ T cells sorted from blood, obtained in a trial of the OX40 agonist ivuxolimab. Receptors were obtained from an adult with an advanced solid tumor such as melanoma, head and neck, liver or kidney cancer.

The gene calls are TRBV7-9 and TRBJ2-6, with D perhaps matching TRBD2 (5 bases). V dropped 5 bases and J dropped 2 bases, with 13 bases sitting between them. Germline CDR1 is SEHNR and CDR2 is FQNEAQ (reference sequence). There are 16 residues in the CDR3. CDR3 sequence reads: CASSHSDGTGANVLTF. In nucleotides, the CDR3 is TGTGCCAGCAGCCACTCGGACGGGACTGGGGCCAACGTCCTGACTTTC.

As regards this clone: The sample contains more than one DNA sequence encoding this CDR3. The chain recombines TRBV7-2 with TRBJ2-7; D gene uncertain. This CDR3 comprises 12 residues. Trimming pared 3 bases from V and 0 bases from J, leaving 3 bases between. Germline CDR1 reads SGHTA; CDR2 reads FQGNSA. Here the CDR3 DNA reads TGTGCCAGCAGCTTCAGCTCCTACGAGCAGTACTTC. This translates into CASSFSSYEQYF.

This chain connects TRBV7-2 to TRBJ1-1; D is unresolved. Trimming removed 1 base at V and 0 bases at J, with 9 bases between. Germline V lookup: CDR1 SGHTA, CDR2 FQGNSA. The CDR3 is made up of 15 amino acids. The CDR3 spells CASSLGRALNTEAFF. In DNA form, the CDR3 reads TGTGCCAGCAGCTTAGGTCGGGCCCTGAACACTGAAGCTTTCTTT.

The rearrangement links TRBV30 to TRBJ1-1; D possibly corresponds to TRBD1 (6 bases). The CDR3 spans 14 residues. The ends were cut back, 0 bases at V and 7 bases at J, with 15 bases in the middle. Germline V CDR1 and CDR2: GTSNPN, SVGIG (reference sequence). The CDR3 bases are TGTGCCTGGAGTGTCCCCCAGGGACACCGTGAAGCTTTCTTT. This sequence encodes CAWSVPQGHREAFF.

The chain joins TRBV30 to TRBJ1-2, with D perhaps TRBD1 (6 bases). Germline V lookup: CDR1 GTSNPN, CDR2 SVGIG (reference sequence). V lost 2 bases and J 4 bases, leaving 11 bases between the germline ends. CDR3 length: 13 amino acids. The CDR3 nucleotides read TGTGCCTGGAGTCTGGGACACCCCTATGGCTACACCTTC. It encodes CAWSLGHPYGYTF.

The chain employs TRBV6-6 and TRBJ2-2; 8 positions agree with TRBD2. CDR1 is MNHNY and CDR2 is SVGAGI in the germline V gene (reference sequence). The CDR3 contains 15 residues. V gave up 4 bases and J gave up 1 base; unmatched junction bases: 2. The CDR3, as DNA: TGTGCCAGCAGTTCTAGCGGGTGGAACACCGGGGAGCTGTTTTTT. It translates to CASSSSGWNTGELFF.

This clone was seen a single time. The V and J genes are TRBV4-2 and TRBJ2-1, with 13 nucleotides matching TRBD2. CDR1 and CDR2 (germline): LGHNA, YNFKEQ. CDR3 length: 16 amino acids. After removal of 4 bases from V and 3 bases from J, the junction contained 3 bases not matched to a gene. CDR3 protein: CASSPGTSGNYNEQFF. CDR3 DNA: TGTGCCAGCAGCCCTGGGACTAGCGGGAACTACAATGAGCAGTTCTTC.

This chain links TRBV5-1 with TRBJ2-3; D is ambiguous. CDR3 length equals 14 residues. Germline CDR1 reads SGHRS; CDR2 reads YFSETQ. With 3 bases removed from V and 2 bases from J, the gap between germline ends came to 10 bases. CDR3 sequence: CASSWGGVTDTQYF. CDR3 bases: TGCGCCAGCAGCTGGGGTGGGGTCACAGATACGCAGTATTTT.

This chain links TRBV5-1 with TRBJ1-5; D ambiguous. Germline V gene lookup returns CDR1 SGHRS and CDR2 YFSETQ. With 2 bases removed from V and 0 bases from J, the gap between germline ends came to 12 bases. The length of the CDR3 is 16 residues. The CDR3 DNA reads TGCGCCAGCAGCTTTTTAAGGGCATGTAGCAATCAGCCCCAGCATTTT. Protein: CASSFLRACSNQPQHF.

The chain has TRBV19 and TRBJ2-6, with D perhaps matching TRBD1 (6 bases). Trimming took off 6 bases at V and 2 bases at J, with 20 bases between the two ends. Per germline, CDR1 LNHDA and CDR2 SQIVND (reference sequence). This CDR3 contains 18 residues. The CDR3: CASSKRHTGSTGANVLTF. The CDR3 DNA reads TGTGCCAGTAGCAAGAGGCACACAGGGTCTACTGGGGCCAACGTCCTGACTTTC.

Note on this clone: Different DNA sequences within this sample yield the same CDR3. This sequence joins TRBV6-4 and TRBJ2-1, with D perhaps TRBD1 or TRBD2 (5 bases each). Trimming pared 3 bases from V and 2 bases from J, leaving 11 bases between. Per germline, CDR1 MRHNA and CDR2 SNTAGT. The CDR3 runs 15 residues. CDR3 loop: CASSEQAGTYNEQFF. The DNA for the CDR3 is TGTGCCAGCAGTGAACAGGCGGGCACCTACAATGAGCAGTTCTTC.

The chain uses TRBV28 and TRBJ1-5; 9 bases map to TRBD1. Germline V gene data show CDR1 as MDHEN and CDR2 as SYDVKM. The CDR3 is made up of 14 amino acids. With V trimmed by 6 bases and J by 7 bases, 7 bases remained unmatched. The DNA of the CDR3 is TGTGCCAGCAGACGGACAGGGGAAGGACAGCCCCAGCATTTT. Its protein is CASRRTGEGQPQHF.

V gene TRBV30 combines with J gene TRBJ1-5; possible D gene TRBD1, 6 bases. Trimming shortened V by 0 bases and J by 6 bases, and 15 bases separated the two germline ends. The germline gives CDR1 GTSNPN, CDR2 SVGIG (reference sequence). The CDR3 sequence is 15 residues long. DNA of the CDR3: TGTGCCTGGAGTGTAAGGGGGGGGCCGGGTCAGCCCCAGCATTTT. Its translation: CAWSVRGGPGQPQHF.

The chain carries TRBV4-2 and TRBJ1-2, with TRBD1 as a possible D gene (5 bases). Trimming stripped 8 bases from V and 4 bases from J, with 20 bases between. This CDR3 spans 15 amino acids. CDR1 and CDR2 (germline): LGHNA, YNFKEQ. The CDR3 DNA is TGTGCCAGCCGAGCAACGGGCGGGGGTAGCTATGGCTACACCTTC. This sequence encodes CASRATGGGSYGYTF.

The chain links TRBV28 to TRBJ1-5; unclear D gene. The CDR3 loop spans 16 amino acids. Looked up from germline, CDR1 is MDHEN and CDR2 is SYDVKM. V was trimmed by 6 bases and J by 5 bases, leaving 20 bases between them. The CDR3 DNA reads TGTGCCAGCAGCACTCTCAGGCAAACGACCGATCAGCCCCAGCATTTT. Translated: CASSTLRQTTDQPQHF.

Here the CDR3 DNA reads TGTGCCAGCAGCGCAGGACAGGTGTCGAGGGAGCTGTTTTTT. It is translated as CASSAGQVSRELFF. The rearrangement links TRBV5-4 to TRBJ2-2; TRBD1 matches at 7 bases. This CDR3 is built from 14 residues. The ends lost 4 bases at V and 9 bases at J; junction bases unmatched: 9. Germline V gene data show CDR1 as SGHNT and CDR2 as YYREEE (reference sequence).

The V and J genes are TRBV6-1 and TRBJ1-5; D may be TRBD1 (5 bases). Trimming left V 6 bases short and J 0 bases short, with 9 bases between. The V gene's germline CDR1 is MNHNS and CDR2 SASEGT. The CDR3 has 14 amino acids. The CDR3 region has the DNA TGTGCCAGCAGATATACAGGTAGCAATCAGCCCCAGCATTTT. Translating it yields CASRYTGSNQPQHF.

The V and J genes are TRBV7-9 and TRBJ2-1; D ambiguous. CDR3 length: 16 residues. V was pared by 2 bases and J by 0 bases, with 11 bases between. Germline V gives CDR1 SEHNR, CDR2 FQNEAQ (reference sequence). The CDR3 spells CASSLFRIASYNEQFF. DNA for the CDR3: TGTGCCAGCAGCTTATTTCGGATAGCCTCCTACAATGAGCAGTTCTTC. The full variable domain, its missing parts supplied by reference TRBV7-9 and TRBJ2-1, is DTGVSQNPRHKITKRGQNVTFRCDPISEHNRLYWYRQTLGQGPEFLTYFQNEAQLEKSRLLSDRFSAERPKGSFSTLEIQRTEQGDSAMYLCASSLFRIASYNEQFFGPGTRLTVL.